A selection of T cell receptor beta chains follows, all from one sample in a study of cytomegalovirus exposure and HLA in healthy donors. The protocol was immunoSEQ multiplex PCR, while the TCRdb copy is restricted to in-frame clones and leaves out a portion. The profile shows about 130,000 clones, about 8.5% of them singletons. The sample consisted of PBMCs. The receptors here all came from a man aged 40-55 years in good health and CMV-seronegative. Each CDR3 is given with its conserved first and last residue. D genes are given only for firm matches. The size of a clone is reported for some rows only, either as once, few or many, or as a class for expanded clones.

>TRBJ1-6|NA|TRBV4-1|TRBD1
TGCGCCAGCAGCCCGGACAGGGGGAATTCACCCCTCCACTTT
CASSPDRGNSPLHF
>TRBJ2-6|NA|TRBV19|TRBD1
TGTGCCAGTAGTGCTTCCCGACAGGGGTCTGGGGCCAACGTCCTGACTTTC
CASSASRQGSGANVLTF
>TRBJ1-2|few|TRBV29-1|TRBD1
TGCAGCGTTGCGACAGGGTCTGGAGATGGCTACACCTTC
CSVATGSGDGYTF
>TRBJ1-6|few|TRBV2|TRBD1
TGTGCCGGCACCCGGGACAGGCGTCCCGACTCCTATAATTCACCCCTCCACTTT
CAGTRDRRPDSYNSPLHF
>TRBJ1-1|NA|TRBV7-8|NA
TGTGCCAGCAGCTTAGGGTTCGTGGAGGGCACTGAAGCTTTCTTT
CASSLGFVEGTEAFF
>TRBJ2-7|few|TRBV28|TRBD1
TGTGCCAGCAGTTCCCCCTCGCCTGGGACAGGATGGTATGAGCAGTACTTC
CASSSPSPGTGWYEQYF
>TRBJ2-7|NA|TRBV15|TRBD1
TGTGCCACCGGAGGACCGGGACAGCACTACGAGCAGTACTTC
CATGGPGQHYEQYF
>TRBJ2-3|NA|TRBV4-2|NA
TGTGCCAGCAGCCATGACCGGGTAATAGCAGAAGATACGCAGTATTTT
CASSHDRVIAEDTQYF
>TRBJ2-1|few|TRBV19|TRBD1
TGTGCCAGTAAGCCCCCTCTCCGGGACAGGGAGAATCAGTTCTTC
CASKPPLRDRENQFF
>TRBJ1-1|few|TRBV7-8|TRBD1
TGTGCCAGCAGCCGAGCCCAGACAGGGGTACATACTGAAGCTTTCTTT
CASSRAQTGVHTEAFF
>TRBJ2-5|NA|TRBV13|NA
TGTGCCAGCAGCTGGGGGAGGCTGGCGGGGCAAGAGACCCAGTACTTC
CASSWGRLAGQETQYF
>TRBJ2-5|few|TRBV2|NA
TGTGCCAGCATCTCCGAGATCGAGGCAGAGACCCAGTACTTC
CASISEIEAETQYF
>TRBJ2-7|few|TRBV5-1|NA
TGCGCCAGCAGCGTGTGGGGTCAGGGTGTGGTCTCCGAGCAGTACTTC
CASSVWGQGVVSEQYF
>TRBJ1-5|few|TRBV7-2|TRBD1
TGTGCCAGCAGCTTGGGGACAGCCGGCGGACAGCCCCAGCATTTT
CASSLGTAGGQPQHF
>TRBJ2-5|few|TRBV29-1|NA
TGCAGCGTACCTCAGGCGGGGTCAAAAGAGACCCAGTACTTC
CSVPQAGSKETQYF
>TRBJ2-1|few|TRBV29-1|TRBD2
TGCAGCGTTCGATTAAGCGGGGGGGCGGGGAATGAGCAGTTCTTC
CSVRLSGGAGNEQFF
>TRBJ1-3|NA|TRBV27|TRBD1
TGTGCCAGCTCTTCCGGGACAGGGTTTGACACCATATATTTT
CASSSGTGFDTIYF
>TRBJ2-7|NA|TRBV19|TRBD2
TGTGCCAGTAGTAAGGGGACTAGGTTCCCCGAGCAGTACTTC
CASSKGTRFPEQYF
>TRBJ1-6|few|TRBV28|TRBD1
TGTGCCAGCAGTTCCTACAGGGGTCATTCACCCCTCCACTTT
CASSSYRGHSPLHF
>TRBJ2-3|few|TRBV7-6|TRBD2
TGTGCCAGCAGCTTAGCTCCGGGGGGGCCCGATACGCAGTATTTT
CASSLAPGGPDTQYF
>TRBJ2-5|NA|TRBV5-6|TRBD2
TGTGCCAGCAGCTTGGTCGGACTAGCGGGGGGGGGAGAGACCCAGTACTTC
CASSLVGLAGGGETQYF
>TRBJ1-2|few|TRBV6-1|NA
TGTGCCAGCAGTGAACCGGGAACTAACTATGGCTACACCTTC
CASSEPGTNYGYTF
>TRBJ2-7|few|TRBV5-1|TRBD1
TGCGCCAGCACCGAGGGGGCGAACTACGAGCAGTACTTC
CASTEGANYEQYF
>TRBJ2-2|few|TRBV27|NA
TGTGCCAGCAGCCTGGCCGGGACACGGACCGGGGAGCTGTTTTTT
CASSLAGTRTGELFF
>TRBJ1-2|few|TRBV6-5|TRBD1
TGTGCCAACAGCCGACAGGGACGCTCTGGCTACACCTTC
CANSRQGRSGYTF
>TRBJ2-7|NA|TRBV28|TRBD1
TGTGCCAGCAGTCCGACAGGGGGAGATTTCTACGAGCAGTGCTTC
CASSPTGGDFYEQCF
>TRBJ2-5|few|TRBV27|NA
TGTGCCAGCAGTCCCAGGACTAGGGGGCAAGAGACCCAGTACTTC
CASSPRTRGQETQYF
>TRBJ2-1|few|TRBV7-9|NA
TGTGCCAGCAGCTCTACGACGGGTAATGAGCAGTTCTTC
CASSSTTGNEQFF
>TRBJ2-2|NA|TRBV6-6|TRBD1
TGTGCCAGCAGTTACGGGTTTCGGGACAGCGGGGAGCTGTTTTTT
CASSYGFRDSGELFF
>TRBJ2-7|few|TRBV4-3|TRBD1
TGCGCCAGCAGCCCAGGGACAGGGTCCCAATTACGTTACGAGCAGTACTTC
CASSPGTGSQLRYEQYF
>TRBJ1-2|NA|TRBV23-1|NA
TGCGCCAGCGACCCCGCCCCTAGTCAGGGTACGTCGAGTGGTGGCTACACCTTC
CASDPAPSQGTSSGGYTF
>TRBJ1-5|few|TRBV7-9|TRBD1
TGTGCCAGCAGCTTAGGCAGGGGGGATCAGCCCCAGCATTTT
CASSLGRGDQPQHF
>TRBJ1-2|few|TRBV5-1|NA
TGCGCCAGCAGCTTGGTGCTCGGGTACGAGGGCTACACCTTC
CASSLVLGYEGYTF
>TRBJ1-6|few|TRBV4-1|NA
TGCGCCAGCAGCCAAGACCCGAGCTCCTATAATTCACCCCTCCACTTT
CASSQDPSSYNSPLHF
>TRBJ2-1|few|TRBV4-1|TRBD2
TGCGCCAGCAGCCAGGCCCTCACCTCTTTAGCGGGGGGGCCTAATGAGCAGTTCTTC
CASSQALTSLAGGPNEQFF
>TRBJ1-5|NA|TRBV4-3|NA
TGCGCCAGCAGCCAAGATAGGGCAGGGAGCAATCAGCCCCAGCATTTT
CASSQDRAGSNQPQHF
>TRBJ1-1|few|TRBV10-3|TRBD1
TGTGCCATCAGTGAGGCAGGGGGCGGGGAGACTGAAGCTTTCTTT
CAISEAGGGETEAFF
>TRBJ1-5|few|TRBV6-6|TRBD1
TGTGCCAGCAGTTGGGGACAGGGGAATCAGCCCCAGCATTTT
CASSWGQGNQPQHF
>TRBJ1-6|few|TRBV6-8|NA
TGTGCCAGCAGCCGGGGGACGGTTAATTCACCCCTCCACTTT
CASSRGTVNSPLHF
>TRBJ1-2|NA|TRBV9|TRBD1
TGTGCCAGCAGCCCGGGACAGGGGATCTATGGCTACACCTTC
CASSPGQGIYGYTF
>TRBJ1-1|NA|TRBV19|NA
TGTGCCAGTAGTCTGACAGGTATGAACACTGAAGCTTTCTTT
CASSLTGMNTEAFF
>TRBJ1-6|few|TRBV5-6|NA
TGTGCCAGCAGCCGCGGGACGGTTATTTCACCCCTCCACTTT
CASSRGTVISPLHF
>TRBJ2-7|few|TRBV27|TRBD1
TGTGCCAGTGCCGGGACAGGGGCTTACGAGCAGTACTTC
CASAGTGAYEQYF
>TRBJ2-7|few|TRBV11-2|TRBD2
TGTGCCAGCAGCCCTTGGACTAGCGGGGGATCCTACGAGCAGTACTTC
CASSPWTSGGSYEQYF
>TRBJ2-7|few|TRBV27|NA
TGTGCCAGCAGTCCCGCGGGGGCTTTCTACGAGCAGTACTTC
CASSPAGAFYEQYF
>TRBJ2-7|NA|TRBV7-9|NA
TGTGCCAGCAGCTTTTCGCTAGATACCTACGAGCAGTACTTC
CASSFSLDTYEQYF